The T cell receptor beta chain under discussion was sequenced for a study of T cells in Graves' hyperthyroidism and ophthalmopathy. In the study overall: Peripheral blood was drawn at first diagnosis, prior to all treatment. Study-wide results and caveats: Model output signaled ophthalmopathy a median around 5.9 months ahead of onset. In simple terms, a model built on 13 V-J features told ophthalmopathy apart from stable hyperthyroidism.

From RNA transcripts, TCR beta CDR3 regions were amplified. Using the HTBI primer set, a first-round RT-PCR was run on the TCR CDR3. In TCRdb, the multiplex PCR reads were re-called with MiXCR into one record per CDR3 protein. The sample carries hundreds of thousands of distinct CDR3 sequences, around 15% recorded once. A Clinical Activity Score of at least 3, a NOSPECS grade of at least 4 and a duration under 3 months were recorded in the ophthalmopathy patients. This clonotype was observed at least ten times. Its target is not known. This CDR3 spans 15 amino acids. The germline V gene has CDR1 MNHEY and CDR2 SVGAGI. V gave up 0 bases and J gave up 2 bases, with 11 bases separating them.

This TCR came from a woman aged 60-70 years with Graves' ophthalmopathy. The V and J genes are TRBV6-5 and TRBJ2-7, with a possible D match to TRBD1 (6 bases). Sequencing was performed on blood. The CDR3 coding sequence is TGTGCCAGCAGTTACTCGAGTGGACAGCCCTACGAGCAGTACTTC. The encoded protein is CASSYSSGQPYEQYF.